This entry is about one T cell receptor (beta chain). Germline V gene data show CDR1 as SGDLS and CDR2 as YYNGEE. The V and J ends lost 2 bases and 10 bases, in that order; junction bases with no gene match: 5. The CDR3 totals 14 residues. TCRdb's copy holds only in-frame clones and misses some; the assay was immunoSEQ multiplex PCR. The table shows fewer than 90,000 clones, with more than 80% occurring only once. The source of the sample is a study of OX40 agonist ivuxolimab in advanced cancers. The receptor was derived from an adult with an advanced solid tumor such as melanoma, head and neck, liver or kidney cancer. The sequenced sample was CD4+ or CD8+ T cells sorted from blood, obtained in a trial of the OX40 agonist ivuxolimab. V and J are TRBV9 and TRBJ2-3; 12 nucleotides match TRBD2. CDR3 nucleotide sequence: TGTGCCAGCAGCGTTTTGACTAGCGGGGGACCGCAGTATTTT. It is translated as CASSVLTSGGPQYF.